Below, one T cell receptor beta chain is given with its context. The data derive from a study of blood T cell repertoires in COVID-19. Study details: Italy, Spain and the United States were the sources of the convalescent and acute COVID-19 samples. Nucleic acid was either cDNA or gDNA, and it came from T cells, B-cell-depleted T cells, or PBMCs.

Per the germline V gene, CDR1 is MNHEY and CDR2 is SVGEGT. The CDR3 extends over 14 amino acids. V was pared by 1 base and J by 7 bases, with 6 bases of the junction left unmatched. Methods used by the authors: Amplification of reference gene primers was used by the study to estimate nucleated cell counts. The protocol was immunoSEQ multiplex PCR, while the TCRdb copy is restricted to in-frame clones and leaves out a portion. V, J and clone size are taken as reported in that table, and D and trimming were inferred from the DNA itself. This table holds under 130,000 clones, approximately 90% found once.

This clonotype was obtained from a middle-aged man in a cohort sampled during active COVID-19. Sequencing input: peripheral blood. The rearrangement joins TRBV6-2 or TRBV6-3 to TRBJ2-7; 8 bases match TRBD2. CDR3 bases: TGTGCCAGCAGTTACTTCGGGAGGGGGAAAGAGCAGTACTTC. This translates into CASSYFGRGKEQYF.